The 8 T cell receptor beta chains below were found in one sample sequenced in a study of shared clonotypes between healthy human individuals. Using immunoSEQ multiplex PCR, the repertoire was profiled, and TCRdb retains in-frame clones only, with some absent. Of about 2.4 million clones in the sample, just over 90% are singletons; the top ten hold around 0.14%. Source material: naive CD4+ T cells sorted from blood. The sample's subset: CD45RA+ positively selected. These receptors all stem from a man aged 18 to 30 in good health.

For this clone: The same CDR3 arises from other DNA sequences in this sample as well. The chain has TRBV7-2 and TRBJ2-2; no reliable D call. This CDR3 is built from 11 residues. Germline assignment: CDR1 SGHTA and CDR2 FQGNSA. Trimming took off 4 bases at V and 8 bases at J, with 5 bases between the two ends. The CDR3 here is CASSSTGELFF. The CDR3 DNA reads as TGTGCCAGCAGCTCCACTGGGGAGCTGTTTTTT.

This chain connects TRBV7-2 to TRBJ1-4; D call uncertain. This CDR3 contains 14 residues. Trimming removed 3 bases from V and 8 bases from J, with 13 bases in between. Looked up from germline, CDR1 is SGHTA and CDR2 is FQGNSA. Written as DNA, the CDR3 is TGTGCCAGCAGCTTCCCAGGCCCTTTAGAAAAACTGTTTTTT. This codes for CASSFPGPLEKLFF.

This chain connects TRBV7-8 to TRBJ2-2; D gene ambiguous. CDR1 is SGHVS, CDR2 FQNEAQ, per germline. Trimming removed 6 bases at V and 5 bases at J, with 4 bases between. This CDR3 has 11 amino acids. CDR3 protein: CASSFTGELFF. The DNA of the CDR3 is TGTGCCAGCAGTTTTACCGGGGAGCTGTTTTTT.

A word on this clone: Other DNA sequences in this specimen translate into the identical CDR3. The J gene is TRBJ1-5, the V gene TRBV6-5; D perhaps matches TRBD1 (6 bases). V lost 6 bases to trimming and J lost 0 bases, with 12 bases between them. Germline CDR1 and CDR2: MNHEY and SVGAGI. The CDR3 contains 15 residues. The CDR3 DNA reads TGTGCCAGCAGCCGTGGACAGTATAGCAATCAGCCCCAGCATTTT. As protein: CASSRGQYSNQPQHF.

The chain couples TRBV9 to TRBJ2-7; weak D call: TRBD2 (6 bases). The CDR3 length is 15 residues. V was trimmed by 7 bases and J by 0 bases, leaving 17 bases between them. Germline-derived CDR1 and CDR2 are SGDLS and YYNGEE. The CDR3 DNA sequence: TGTGCCAGCGCCCCTTCGGGAGCGACCTCCTACGAGCAGTACTTC. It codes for CASAPSGATSYEQYF.

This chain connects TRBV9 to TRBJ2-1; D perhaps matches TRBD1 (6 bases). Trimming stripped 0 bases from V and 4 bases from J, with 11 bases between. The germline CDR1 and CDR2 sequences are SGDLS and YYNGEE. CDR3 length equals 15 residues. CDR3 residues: CASSVVGGIYNEQFF. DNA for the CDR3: TGTGCCAGCAGCGTAGTAGGGGGAATATACAATGAGCAGTTCTTC.

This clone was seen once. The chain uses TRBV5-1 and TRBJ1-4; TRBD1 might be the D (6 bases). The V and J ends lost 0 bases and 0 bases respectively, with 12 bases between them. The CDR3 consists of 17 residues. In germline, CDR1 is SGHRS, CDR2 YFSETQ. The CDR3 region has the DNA TGCGCCAGCAGCTTGGGCAGGGGAGGGGCAACTAATGAAAAACTGTTTTTT. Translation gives CASSLGRGGATNEKLFF.

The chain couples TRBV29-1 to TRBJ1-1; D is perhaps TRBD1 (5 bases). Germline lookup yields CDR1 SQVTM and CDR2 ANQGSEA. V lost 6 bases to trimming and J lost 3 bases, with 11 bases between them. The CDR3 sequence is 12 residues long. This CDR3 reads CSVGVVDTEAFF. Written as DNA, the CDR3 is TGCAGCGTAGGGGTTGTAGACACTGAAGCTTTCTTT.